This TCR beta chain appears in the sequencing data of a study of T cells after yellow fever vaccination. Study-level results: A small proportion of clonotypes was detected in both the CD4 and CD8 compartments.

TCRdb re-called the 5' RACE reads with MiXCR, one entry per CDR3 protein. The sample lists around 530,000 distinct CDR3 sequences, about a sixth seen once, with 17% in the top ten. This clonotype was picked up many times. The antigen is not known. The CDR3 covers 13 residues. Per germline, CDR1 SGHRS and CDR2 YFSETQ. J lost 4 bases, V lost 0 bases, and 0 bases had no gene match. The sequence was obtained from a man between 18 and 35 years old who received the YFV17D yellow fever vaccine. The genes are TRBV5-1 and TRBJ1-1; 7 bases align to TRBD1. The starting material was PBMCs, obtained 5 days after the first yellow fever vaccination. This CDR3 reads CASSLDRGTEAFF. In DNA, the CDR3 is TGCGCCAGCAGCTTGGACAGGGGCACTGAAGCTTTCTTT.